A single sample is the source of the 31 T cell receptor beta chains below, sequenced in a study of blood T cell repertoires in COVID-19. Using immunoSEQ multiplex PCR, the repertoire was profiled, and TCRdb retains in-frame clones only, with some absent. The table has about 110,000 clones, approximately 67% seen once. Material for sequencing was peripheral blood. The receptors originated from a woman aged 55 to 70 with acute or convalescent COVID-19.

The chain carries TRBV5-1 and TRBJ2-2, with 7 positions matching TRBD2. V lost 0 bases and J lost 1; bases outside the gene matches: 3. CDR1 is SGHRS, CDR2 YFSETQ, per germline. This CDR3 contains 16 residues. The CDR3 bases are TGCGCCAGCAGCTTGGATCCTAGCGGGAACACCGGGGAGCTGTTTTTT. This codes for CASSLDPSGNTGELFF.

Only a few counts were recorded for this clone. CDR3 in DNA: TGTGCCAGTAGTAGCAGGGGGCTCGGCGACTATGGCTACACCTTC. This codes for CASSSRGLGDYGYTF. The rearrangement links TRBV19 to TRBJ1-2; 8 bases are a match to TRBD1. Trimming cost V 4 bases and J 3 bases; bases outside gene matches: 7. In germline, CDR1 is LNHDA, CDR2 SQIVND (reference sequence). The CDR3 is 15 amino acids.

The rearrangement links TRBV4-3 to TRBJ1-3, with a tentative D call TRBD1 (6 bases). This CDR3 has 15 amino acids. CDR1 is LGHNA, CDR2 YSLEER, per germline. Trimming left V 1 base short and J 4 bases short, with 11 bases between. The CDR3 DNA reads TGCGCCAGCAGCCAAGCCCAGGGGCCGGGAAACACCATATATTTT. This gives the protein CASSQAQGPGNTIYF.

The chain links TRBV7-9 to TRBJ1-4; D is unresolved. The V end lost 5 bases, the J end lost 6 bases, and 7 bases lay between the germline ends. CDR3 length: 12 amino acids. Germline CDR1 and CDR2: SEHNR and FQNEAQ (reference sequence). The CDR3 reads CASSPPDEKLFF. CDR3 coding DNA: TGTGCCAGCAGCCCCCCGGATGAAAAACTGTTTTTT.

This clone was counted a single time. This chain links TRBV20-1 with TRBJ1-2; possibly TRBD1 for D (5 bases). The CDR3 is 17 residues long. Trimming took 3 bases from V and 1 from J, leaving 21 bases between them. CDR1 and CDR2 from the germline V gene are DFQATT and SNEGSKA (reference sequence). In DNA, the CDR3 is TGCAGTGCTAGTGGGGGGAGGGCCGGTGTTTATAACTATGGCTACACCTTC. Protein sequence: CSASGGRAGVYNYGYTF.

The V call is TRBV7-9, the J call TRBJ2-3; 14 bases agree with TRBD2. Germline-derived CDR1 and CDR2 are SEHNR and FQNEAQ (reference sequence). The V segment lost 4 bases and the J segment 3 bases; nucleotides outside the gene matches: 3. This CDR3 contains 16 residues. CDR3 coding DNA: TGTGCCAGCAGCTCGGGACTAGCGGGGGTTACAGATACGCAGTATTTT. This sequence encodes CASSSGLAGVTDTQYF.

This clone was recorded a few times. The chain joins TRBV4-1 to TRBJ1-1, with 8 bases aligning to TRBD1. The CDR3 sequence is 15 residues long. After removal of 3 bases from V and 4 bases from J, the junction contained 7 bases not matched to a gene. Looked up from germline, CDR1 is MGHRA and CDR2 is YSYEKL. CDR3 residues: CASSHATGVSTEAFF. CDR3 DNA: TGCGCCAGCAGCCATGCGACAGGGGTGAGCACTGAAGCTTTCTTT.

This clone has just a few counts. J is TRBJ2-3 and V is TRBV5-6; D ambiguous. V gave up 4 bases and J gave up 2 bases, with 11 bases separating them. The CDR3 contains 14 residues. Germline V CDR1 and CDR2: SGHDT, YYEEEE. Here the CDR3 reads CASSRRVLTDTQYF. The DNA for the CDR3 is TGTGCCAGCAGCCGTAGAGTTCTCACAGATACGCAGTATTTT.

The V and J genes are TRBV29-1 and TRBJ2-7; D gene uncertain. Trimming removed 7 bases at V and 3 bases at J, with 10 bases between. In germline, CDR1 is SQVTM, CDR2 ANQGSEA. This CDR3 spans 11 amino acids. This CDR3 reads CSAQDYYEQYF. The CDR3, as DNA: TGCAGCGCCCAGGATTACTACGAGCAGTACTTC.

This chain connects TRBV2 to TRBJ2-5; D uncertain. Germline V gene sequence: CDR1 SNHLY, CDR2 FYNNEI. The V and J ends lost 2 bases and 2 bases respectively, with 9 bases between them. CDR3 length: 14 residues. The CDR3 sequence: CASSEYTTQETQYF. The CDR3 DNA reads as TGTGCCAGCAGTGAATACACCACGCAAGAGACCCAGTACTTC.

J is TRBJ2-7 and V is TRBV6-5; D unclear. V dropped 0 bases and J dropped 6 bases, with 3 bases sitting between them. In germline, CDR1 is MNHEY, CDR2 SVGAGI. The CDR3 loop spans 11 amino acids. The CDR3 spells CASSYSAEQYF. The CDR3 DNA is TGTGCCAGCAGTTACTCGGCCGAGCAGTACTTC.

The V and J genes are TRBV11-1 and TRBJ2-1; tentative D call: TRBD1 (6 bases). Germline CDR1 is SGHAT and CDR2 is FQDESV (reference sequence). The length of the CDR3 is 16 residues. Trimming shortened V by 3 bases and J by 1 base, and 13 bases separated the two germline ends. Here the CDR3 DNA reads TGTGCCAGCAGCTTCGTACAGGGACCATCCTACAATGAGCAGTTCTTC. Protein sequence: CASSFVQGPSYNEQFF.

The table lists this clone with a count of one. The chain couples TRBV20-1 to TRBJ1-1; D is possibly TRBD1 (5 bases). V was clipped by 3 bases and J by 7 bases, with 12 bases between them. This CDR3 comprises 12 residues. CDR1 is DFQATT and CDR2 is SNEGSKA in the germline V gene (reference sequence). The DNA for the CDR3 is TGCAGTGCTAGTTTTCGACAGATTGAAGCTTTCTTT. It codes for CSASFRQIEAFF.

V and J are TRBV9 and TRBJ2-2; D call uncertain. Trimming stripped 1 base from V and 0 bases from J, with 13 bases between. The CDR3 consists of 17 residues. Per the germline V gene, CDR1 is SGDLS and CDR2 is YYNGEE. The chain's CDR3 is CASSVTGSPANTGELFF. In DNA, the CDR3 is TGTGCCAGCAGCGTAACCGGGTCCCCCGCGAACACCGGGGAGCTGTTTTTT. Supplemented by reference TRBV9 and TRBJ2-2, the full variable domain reads DSGVTQTPKHLITATGQRVTLRCSPRSGDLSVYWYQQSLDQGLQFLIQYYNGEERAKGNILERFSAQQFPDLHSELNLSSLELGDSALYFCASSVTGSPANTGELFFGEGSRLTVL.

A few counts support this clone. The J gene is TRBJ1-4, the V gene TRBV28, with D uncertain. The ends were cut back, 1 base at V and 0 bases at J, with 33 bases in the middle. Germline V gene sequence: CDR1 MDHEN, CDR2 SYDVKM. CDR3 length: 24 amino acids. In nucleotides, the CDR3 is TGTGCCAGCAGTTTATCTCGACTACTGAGTAGGGAGGTTCTGTTGGGATCAACTAATGAAAAACTGTTTTTT. Residues: CASSLSRLLSREVLLGSTNEKLFF.

This clone was seen once. The chain uses TRBV21-1 and TRBJ1-2; the table assigns TRBD1, which was not confirmed against the DNA. TRBV21-1 constitutes a pseudogene. The CDR3 extends over 15 amino acids. CDR3 sequence reads: CASSRTSQGSYGYTF. As DNA, the CDR3 is TGTGCCAGCAGCAGGACCAGCCAGGGTTCCTATGGCTACACCTTC.

This chain joins TRBV5-1 and TRBJ2-1; 7 bases map to TRBD1. Germline CDR1 reads SGHRS; CDR2 reads YFSETQ. The CDR3 length is 16 residues. Trimming at V came to 3 bases and at J to 2 bases, leaving 8 bases not matched to a gene. CDR3 residues: CASSSDRTPAYNEQFF. Here the CDR3 DNA reads TGCGCCAGCAGCTCGGACAGGACCCCCGCCTACAATGAGCAGTTCTTC.

In its sample, this clone was seen once. The chain couples TRBV25-1 to TRBJ1-2, with TRBD1 as a possible D gene (5 bases). Germline CDR1 and CDR2: MGHDK and SYGVNS. The CDR3 length is 15 residues. V was cut by 2 bases and J by 4 bases, with 14 bases left in between. CDR3 in amino acids: CASSETVAGSYGYTF. CDR3 sequence (DNA): TGTGCCAGCAGTGAAACTGTCGCAGGGTCCTATGGCTACACCTTC.

V is TRBV5-1 and J is TRBJ2-2, with 8 positions matching TRBD1. Germline CDR1 is SGHRS and CDR2 is YFSETQ. This CDR3 spans 15 amino acids. Unmatched junction bases numbered 2, after V lost 2 bases and J lost 2 bases. The CDR3 DNA reads as TGCGCCAGCAGCTTTACAGGGGGTAACACCGGGGAGCTGTTTTTT. It encodes CASSFTGGNTGELFF.

The rearrangement links TRBV7-2 to TRBJ1-1; D remains unclear. Trimming removed 1 base from V and 1 base from J, with 7 bases in between. CDR3 length equals 14 residues. The V gene's germline CDR1 is SGHTA and CDR2 FQGNSA. CDR3 in DNA: TGTGCCAGCAGCTTAGTTCCAGAGAACACTGAAGCTTTCTTT. It translates to CASSLVPENTEAFF. Full variable domain (rest looked up from reference TRBV7-2 and TRBJ1-1): GAGVSQSPSNKVTEKGKDVELRCDPISGHTALYWYRQSLGQGLEFLIYFQGNSAPDKSGLPSDRFSAERTGGSVSTLTIQRTQQEDSAVYLCASSLVPENTEAFFGQGTRLTVV.

The V and J genes are TRBV5-1 and TRBJ2-1; 7 bases map to TRBD1. There are 15 residues in the CDR3. The junction had 3 bases not matched to a gene; V was cut back by 1 base and J by 2 bases. Germline lookup yields CDR1 SGHRS and CDR2 YFSETQ. CDR3 residues: CASSLTGVTYNEQFF. For the CDR3, the DNA is TGCGCCAGCAGCTTGACAGGGGTGACCTACAATGAGCAGTTCTTC.

This clone has only one observation. Here the CDR3 reads CASSLVWDRDSYEQYF. The CDR3 bases are TGTGCCAGCAGCTTGGTATGGGACAGGGACTCCTACGAGCAGTACTTC. The chain joins TRBV5-5 to TRBJ2-7; 9 nucleotides agree with TRBD1. The CDR3 runs to 16 residues. From germline, CDR1 is SGHKS and CDR2 YYEKEE (reference sequence). Unmatched junction bases numbered 4, after V lost 0 bases and J lost 0 bases.

This rearrangement joins TRBV10-1 to TRBJ2-5; the D is unclear. CDR1 and CDR2 (germline): WNHNN, SYGVQD (reference sequence). Trimming took off 4 bases at V and 5 bases at J, with 11 bases between the two ends. The CDR3 length is 13 residues. DNA of the CDR3: TGCGCCAGCAGTGGAAGGAACGGGGAGACCCAGTACTTC. Protein product: CASSGRNGETQYF.

V usage is TRBV7-9 and J usage is TRBJ2-3; D might be TRBD2 (5 bases). CDR3 length: 13 residues. The V gene's germline CDR1 is SEHNR and CDR2 FQNEAQ (reference sequence). V lost 0 bases and J lost 9, with 10 bases in between. In DNA form, the CDR3 reads TGTGCCAGCAGCTTAGCGCTAGGCGGGACGCAGTATTTT. It encodes CASSLALGGTQYF.

The genes are TRBV7-2 and TRBJ1-2; possible D gene TRBD1, 5 bases. CDR3 length: 14 amino acids. Trimming stripped 1 base from V and 10 bases from J, with 16 bases between. From germline, CDR1 is SGHTA and CDR2 FQGNSA. CDR3 sequence: CASSLGGQGPTYTF. CDR3 nucleotide sequence: TGTGCCAGCAGCTTAGGGGGCCAGGGCCCAACCTACACCTTC.

This sequence joins TRBV5-1 and TRBJ1-6; TRBD1 might be the D (6 bases). This CDR3 is built from 15 residues. V lost 0 bases to trimming and J lost 8 bases, with 12 bases between them. Per the germline V gene, CDR1 is SGHRS and CDR2 is YFSETQ. The CDR3 bases are TGCGCCAGCAGCTTGGGAGGCAGGGGTGATTCACCCCTCCACTTT. This translates into CASSLGGRGDSPLHF.

The CDR3 protein is CASSSQGNTEAFF. Written as DNA, the CDR3 is TGTGCCAGCAGCTCACAGGGGAACACTGAAGCTTTCTTT. The V gene is TRBV7-2, the J gene TRBJ1-1, with D perhaps matching TRBD1 (6 bases). Germline V gene lookup returns CDR1 SGHTA and CDR2 FQGNSA. This CDR3 region has 13 residues. V lost 4 bases and J 1 base, leaving 7 bases between the germline ends.

This chain connects TRBV30 to TRBJ1-2; maybe TRBD1 (6 bases). V was shortened by 1 base and J by 0 bases, with 12 bases between the two germline ends. This CDR3 is built from 15 residues. The germline V gene has CDR1 GTSNPN and CDR2 SVGIG (reference sequence). CDR3 sequence: CAWSATGLANYGYTF. CDR3 coding DNA: TGTGCCTGGAGTGCAACAGGGTTAGCTAACTATGGCTACACCTTC.

The V call is TRBV2, the J call TRBJ1-2, with D possibly being TRBD1 (5 bases). CDR3 length: 13 residues. Germline V CDR1 and CDR2: SNHLY, FYNNEI. Trimming removed 3 bases at V and 4 bases at J, with 9 bases between. The CDR3 reads CASSEGPAYGYTF. CDR3 coding DNA: TGTGCCAGCAGTGAGGGGCCTGCCTATGGCTACACCTTC.

J is TRBJ2-2 and V is TRBV6-5, with a possible D match to TRBD1 (6 bases). With 6 bases removed from V and 1 base from J, the gap between germline ends came to 12 bases. From germline, CDR1 is MNHEY and CDR2 SVGAGI. This CDR3 has 15 residues. The CDR3 DNA follows: TGTGCCAGCAGCTCAGGGGTGGGGAACACCGGGGAGCTGTTTTTT. It specifies CASSSGVGNTGELFF.

V gene TRBV6-5 combines with J gene TRBJ1-1; D possibly corresponds to TRBD1 (6 bases). The CDR3 is made up of 13 amino acids. The V and J ends lost 7 bases and 0 bases respectively, with 9 bases between them. Germline values: CDR1 MNHEY, CDR2 SVGAGI. The CDR3 loop is CASITGMNTEAFF. In DNA, the CDR3 is TGTGCCAGCATTACAGGGATGAACACTGAAGCTTTCTTT.